This entry lists 4 T cell receptor beta chains sequenced from one sample in a study of early stage breast cancer tumors. Repertoires were generated with immunoSEQ multiplex PCR, while TCRdb's copy carries only in-frame clones and drops some. The table includes about 69,000 clones, about 85% detected once. What was sequenced was blood. Receptor source: a person in their forties with breast cancer.

This sequence joins TRBV5-5 and TRBJ1-4, with 9 bases that match TRBD1. Trimming at V came to 4 bases and at J to 8 bases, leaving 6 bases not matched to a gene. The CDR3 totals 14 residues. CDR1 is SGHKS and CDR2 is YYEKEE in the germline V gene (reference sequence). The CDR3 reads CASSLGTGQEKLFF. The CDR3 bases are TGTGCCAGCAGCCTCGGGACAGGGCAAGAAAAACTGTTTTTT.

J is TRBJ2-3 and V is TRBV7-2; maybe TRBD2 (6 bases). V gave up 5 bases and J gave up 8 bases, with 17 bases separating them. The CDR3 is made up of 14 amino acids. Germline V gene data show CDR1 as SGHTA and CDR2 as FQGNSA. The CDR3 nucleotides are TGTGCCAGCAGCCAAGAAAGCGGGTGGGGTACGCAGTATTTT. It encodes CASSQESGWGTQYF.

Regarding this clone: A junction end diverges from the germline sequence, so it may reflect a read error. V gene TRBV11-3 combines with J gene TRBJ2-1; 7 nucleotides agree with TRBD1. Germline V gene lookup returns CDR1 SGHNT and CDR2 YENEEA. The CDR3 covers 16 residues. The DNA for the CDR3 is TGTGCCAGCAGTTTAGGCCCGGGACAGAGGAACAATGAGCAGTTCTTC. This translates into CASSLGPGQRNNEQFF.

The V gene is TRBV7-2, the J gene TRBJ1-4; 7 bases are a match to TRBD1. Germline V gives CDR1 SGHTA, CDR2 FQGNSA. V gave up 4 bases and J gave up 7 bases; unmatched junction bases: 9. CDR3 length: 15 amino acids. CDR3 sequence reads: CASSSDRQGREKLFF. The CDR3 nucleotides are TGTGCCAGCAGCTCAGATCGACAGGGTCGTGAAAAACTGTTTTTT. Full variable domain (remainder filled in from reference TRBV7-2 and TRBJ1-4): GAGVSQSPSNKVTEKGKDVELRCDPISGHTALYWYRQSLGQGLEFLIYFQGNSAPDKSGLPSDRFSAERTGGSVSTLTIQRTQQEDSAVYLCASSSDRQGREKLFFGSGTQLSVL.